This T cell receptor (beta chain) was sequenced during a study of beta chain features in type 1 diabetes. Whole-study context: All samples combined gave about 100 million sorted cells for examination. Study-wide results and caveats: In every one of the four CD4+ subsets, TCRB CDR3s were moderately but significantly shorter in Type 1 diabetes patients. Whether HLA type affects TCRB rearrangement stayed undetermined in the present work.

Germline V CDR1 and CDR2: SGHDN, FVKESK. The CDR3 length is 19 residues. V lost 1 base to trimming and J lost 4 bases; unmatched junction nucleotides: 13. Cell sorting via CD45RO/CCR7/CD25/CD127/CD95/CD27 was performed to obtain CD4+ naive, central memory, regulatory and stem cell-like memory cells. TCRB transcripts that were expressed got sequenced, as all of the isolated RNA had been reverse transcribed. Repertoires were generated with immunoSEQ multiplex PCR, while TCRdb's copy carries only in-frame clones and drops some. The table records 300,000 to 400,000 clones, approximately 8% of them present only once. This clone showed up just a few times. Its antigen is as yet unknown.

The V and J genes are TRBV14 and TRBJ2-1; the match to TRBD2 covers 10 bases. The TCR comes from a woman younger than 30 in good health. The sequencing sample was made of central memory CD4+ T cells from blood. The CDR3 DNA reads TGTGCCAGCAGCCAAGTTTCCAGCGGGAGGGCCAGGTATTACAATGAGCAGTTCTTC. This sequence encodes CASSQVSSGRARYYNEQFF. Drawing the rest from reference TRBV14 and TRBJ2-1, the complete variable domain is EAGVTQFPSHSVIEKGQTVTLRCDPISGHDNLYWYRRVMGKEIKFLLHFVKESKQDESGMPNNRFLAERTGGTYSTLKVQPAELEDSGVYFCASSQVSSGRARYYNEQFFGPGTRLTVL.